This paragraph covers one TCR beta chain sequence. Assay used: immunoSEQ multiplex PCR; TCRdb lists only in-frame clones, some missing. Of about 220,000 clones listed, around 80% were seen once; the top ten hold about 15%. This entry comes from a study of blood T cell repertoires in COVID-19. V shed 6 bases and J 1 base; nucleotides not matched to a gene: 14. This CDR3 spans 20 amino acids. CDR1 is MNHEY, CDR2 SMNVEV, per germline (reference sequence). V is TRBV27 and J is TRBJ2-1; the match to TRBD2 covers 14 bases. The source is a man aged 35 to 55 who had recovered from COVID-19. Sequencing was done on a sample of PBMCs or T cells enriched from blood (not recorded which). The CDR3 DNA is TGTGCCAGCAGCCGAGAGTCCGGGACTAGCGGGGGCCAATCCTACAATGAGCAGTTCTTC. As protein: CASSRESGTSGGQSYNEQFF.